The rows below give T cell receptor beta chains drawn from one sample of a study of CD8+ T cells in alopecia areata. TCRdb's table, derived via immunoSEQ multiplex PCR, lists solely in-frame clones and lacks some. The table shows more than 95,000 clones, with 55% to 65% occurring only once. Sequenced input: CD4+ T cells sorted from blood. All receptors come from a human donor in good health. Both conserved end residues are part of each CDR3.

v_call: TRBV18; cdr3_length: 15; cdr3_aa: CASSLSDGNNSPLHF
v_call: TRBV7-9; cdr3_length: 14; cdr3_aa: CASRYGQGNTEAFF
v_call: TRBV30; cdr3_length: 11; cdr3_aa: CAWSEGQGVTF
v_call: TRBV29-1; cdr3_length: 12; cdr3_aa: CSARDRGYGYTF
v_call: TRBV6-5; cdr3_length: 14; cdr3_aa: CASSAAGIGETQYF
v_call: TRBV7-8; cdr3_length: 13; cdr3_aa: CASSLAQNTEAFF
v_call: TRBV30; cdr3_length: 11; cdr3_aa: CAWSPRNEQFF
v_call: TRBV9; cdr3_length: 17; cdr3_aa: CASSAHGEASGRREQYF
v_call: TRBV25-1; cdr3_length: 11; cdr3_aa: CASRWSAEAFF
v_call: TRBV15; cdr3_length: 13; cdr3_aa: CATSTGQFTEAFF